These T cell receptor beta chains were read from a single sample in a study of OX40 agonist ivuxolimab in advanced cancers. TCRdb keeps only in-frame clones here, not all; method: immunoSEQ multiplex PCR. The sample contains 60,000 to 75,000 clones, approximately 89% of which appear only once. The sample in question was CD4+ or CD8+ T cells sorted from blood, obtained in a trial of the OX40 agonist ivuxolimab. Receptors originate from an adult with an advanced solid tumor such as melanoma, head and neck, liver or kidney cancer. Each CDR3 is given without its conserved first and last residue. Each record gives: clone size, V gene, CDR3 protein. The size of a clone is reported for some rows only, either as once, few or many, or as a class for expanded clones.

>-|TRBV6-6
ASWDRGGPDTQY
>-|TRBV27
ASRKGQGAWEQY
>-|TRBV19
ASSLQSGSHTGELF
>-|TRBV6-5
ASKQGRDGYT
>once|TRBV5-1
ASSQGDSRTEAF
>-|TRBV11-1
ASSLLGPTTEAF
>few|TRBV19
ASRVSGRHLTGELF
>-|TRBV5-1
ASSLESSSNSPLH
>-|TRBV11-3
ASSSPWGDRRNEQF
>few|TRBV2
ASSFISGATYGYT
>-|TRBV18
ASSPPAGGRTEAF
>-|TRBV15
ATSRDTGRATQY
>-|TRBV5-4
ASSLGRGQTDTQY
>-|TRBV6-5
ASSYSWGQRETQY
>-|TRBV2
ASSEEAGISGNTIY
>once|TRBV7-9
ASSLNRWEYQETQY
>once|TRBV18
ASSPPIGGGQVEQF
>-|TRBV25-1
ASSVKGLAGVQQY
>-|TRBV18
ASSPVDSNQPQH
>-|TRBV7-2
ASSLALTNTEAF
>-|TRBV5-5
ASSLDRGLITDTQY
>-|TRBV6-1
ASERPAVYEQY
>-|TRBV5-1
ASSLSLAGTGTQY